This T cell receptor beta chain was identified during a study of beta chain features in type 1 diabetes. In the study overall: The patient and healthy donor groups were comparable for age, gender and cell yields.

The sequenced template was cDNA made from the entire isolated RNA. Profiling relied on immunoSEQ multiplex PCR, and the TCRdb table lists in-frame clones only, not all of them. This sample yields around 310,000 clones, of which roughly 13% are seen a single time; roughly 0.015% belongs to the top ten. Purity exceeded 95% in all sorted populations. Findings and caveats of the study: Compared to healthy donors, patients appeared to have naive, central memory and Treg TCRB repertoires that were more alike. People with Type 1 diabetes carried modestly yet significantly shorter TCRB CDR3s in all four CD4+ subsets. Type 1 diabetes patients had fewer VDJ junction insertions and more deletions.

Details on this clone: As yet, its antigen is unknown.

The sequencing input was naive CD4+ T cells from blood. The clonotype originates from a woman aged 18-35 years with type 1 diabetes.

CDR3 in amino acids: CASSRLTGDTQYF. The CDR3 bases are TGTGCCAGCTCCCGTCTCACAGGGGATACGCAGTATTTT. The gene calls are TRBV11-2 and TRBJ2-3; D possibly corresponds to TRBD1 (6 bases). Germline CDR1 SGHAT, CDR2 FQNNGV. V lost 8 bases, J lost 6 bases, and 15 bases lay in between. This CDR3 spans 13 amino acids. The full variable domain, with the rest looked up from reference TRBV11-2 and TRBJ2-3, is EAGVAQSPRYKIIEKRQSVAFWCNPISGHATLYWYQQILGQGPKLLIQFQNNGVVDDSQLPKDRFSAERLKGVDSTLKIQPAKLEDSAVYLCASSRLTGDTQYFGPGTRLTVL.